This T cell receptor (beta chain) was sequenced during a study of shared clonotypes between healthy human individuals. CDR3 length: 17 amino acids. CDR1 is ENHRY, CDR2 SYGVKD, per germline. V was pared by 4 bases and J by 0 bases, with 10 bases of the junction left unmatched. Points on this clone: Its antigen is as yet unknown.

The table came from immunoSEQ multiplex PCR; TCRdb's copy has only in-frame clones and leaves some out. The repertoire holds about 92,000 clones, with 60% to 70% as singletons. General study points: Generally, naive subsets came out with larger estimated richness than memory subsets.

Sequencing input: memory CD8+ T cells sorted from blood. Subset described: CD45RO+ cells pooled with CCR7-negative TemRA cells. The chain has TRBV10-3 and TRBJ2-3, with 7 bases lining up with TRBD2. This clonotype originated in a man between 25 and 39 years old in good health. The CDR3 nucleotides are TGTGCCATCAGTGTAGGAGAGCGGGGACTAAGCACAGATACGCAGTATTTT. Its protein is CAISVGERGLSTDTQYF.